One sample yielded the 3 T cell receptor beta chains listed below, sequenced in a study of identical twins. One entry per CDR3 protein, called by TCRdb with MiXCR from the 5' RACE reads. The top ten clones hold around 0.98% of a sample with under 500,000 distinct CDR3 sequences, approximately 15% of them seen once. These data also formed part of another study, on yellow fever vaccine responses in identical twins.

The source material was CD4+ T cells sorted from blood. These receptors were obtained from a woman aged 18-30 years in good health.

This clonotype was found a few times. V gene TRBV18 combines with J gene TRBJ2-1; tentatively, D is TRBD1 or TRBD2 (5 bases each). V lost 0 bases and J 6 bases, leaving 15 bases between the germline ends. Germline lookup yields CDR1 KGHSH and CDR2 LQKENI. The CDR3 is 16 residues long. In DNA form, the CDR3 reads TGTGCCAGCTCACCACCGGTGGGACCCATCTCCAATGAGCAGTTCTTC. Its protein product is CASSPPVGPISNEQFF.

This clonotype was found a few times. The chain uses TRBV5-1 and TRBJ1-2; D unresolved. The CDR3 covers 13 residues. The germline V and J ends were trimmed by 0 bases and 5 bases, with 8 bases remaining between them. Germline assignment: CDR1 SGHRS and CDR2 YFSETQ. The CDR3 loop reads CASSLGRGYGYTF. The CDR3 nucleotides are TGCGCCAGCAGCTTGGGACGTGGTTATGGCTACACCTTC.

The chain combines TRBV6-5 with TRBJ2-5; tentatively, D is TRBD1 (6 bases). CDR1 is MNHEY, CDR2 SVGAGI, per germline. V lost 4 bases and J 5 bases, leaving 17 bases between the germline ends. This CDR3 has 15 residues. The CDR3: CASSSQRQVVETQYF. As DNA, the CDR3 is TGTGCCAGCAGTTCCCAAAGACAGGTCGTGGAGACCCAGTACTTC.